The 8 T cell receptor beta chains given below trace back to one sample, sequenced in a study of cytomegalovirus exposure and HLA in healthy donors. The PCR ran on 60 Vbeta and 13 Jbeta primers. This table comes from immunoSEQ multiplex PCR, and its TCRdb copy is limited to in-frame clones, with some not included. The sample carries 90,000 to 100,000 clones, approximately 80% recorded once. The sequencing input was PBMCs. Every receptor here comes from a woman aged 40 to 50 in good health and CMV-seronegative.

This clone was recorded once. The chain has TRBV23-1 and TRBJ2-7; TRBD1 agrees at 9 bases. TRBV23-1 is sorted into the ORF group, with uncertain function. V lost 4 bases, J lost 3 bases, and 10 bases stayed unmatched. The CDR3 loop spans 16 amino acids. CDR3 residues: CASSPSRDRDVYEQYF. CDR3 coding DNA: TGCGCCAGCAGTCCGAGTCGGGACAGGGACGTCTACGAGCAGTACTTC.

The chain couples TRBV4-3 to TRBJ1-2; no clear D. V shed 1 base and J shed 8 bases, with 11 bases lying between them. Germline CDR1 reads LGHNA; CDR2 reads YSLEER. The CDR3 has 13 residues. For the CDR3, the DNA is TGCGCCAGCAGCCAAGGCCCCAGTTGGGGCTACACCTTC. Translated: CASSQGPSWGYTF.

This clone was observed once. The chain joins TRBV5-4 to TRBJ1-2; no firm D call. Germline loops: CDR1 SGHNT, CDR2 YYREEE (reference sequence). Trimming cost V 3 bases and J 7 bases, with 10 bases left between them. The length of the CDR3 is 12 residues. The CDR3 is CASSSGVSGYTF. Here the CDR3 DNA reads TGTGCCAGCAGCTCAGGCGTATCTGGCTACACCTTC.

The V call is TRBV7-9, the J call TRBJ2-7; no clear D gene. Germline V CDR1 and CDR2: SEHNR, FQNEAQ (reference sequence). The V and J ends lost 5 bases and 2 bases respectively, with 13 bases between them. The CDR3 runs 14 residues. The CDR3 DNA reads TGTGCCAGCAGCCCACCTTGGCAGACCTACGAGCAGTACTTC. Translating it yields CASSPPWQTYEQYF.

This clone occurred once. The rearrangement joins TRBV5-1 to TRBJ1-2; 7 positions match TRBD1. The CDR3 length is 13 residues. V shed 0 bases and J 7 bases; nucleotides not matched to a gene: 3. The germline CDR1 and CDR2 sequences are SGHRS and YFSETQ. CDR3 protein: CASSLGNRGGYTF. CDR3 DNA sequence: TGCGCCAGCAGCTTGGGGAACAGGGGTGGCTACACCTTC.

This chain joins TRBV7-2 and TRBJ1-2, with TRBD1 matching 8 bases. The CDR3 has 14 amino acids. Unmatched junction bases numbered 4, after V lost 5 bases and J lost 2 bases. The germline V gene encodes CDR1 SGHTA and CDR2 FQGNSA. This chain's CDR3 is CASSPHRGNYGYTF. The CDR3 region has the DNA TGTGCCAGCAGCCCGCACAGGGGGAACTATGGCTACACCTTC.

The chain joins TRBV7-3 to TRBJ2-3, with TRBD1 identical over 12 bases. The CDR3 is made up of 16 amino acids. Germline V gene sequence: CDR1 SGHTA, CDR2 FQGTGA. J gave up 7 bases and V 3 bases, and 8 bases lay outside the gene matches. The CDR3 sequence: CASSLSGTGGANTQYF. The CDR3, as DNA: TGTGCCAGCAGCTTGTCCGGGACAGGGGGCGCGAATACGCAGTATTTT.

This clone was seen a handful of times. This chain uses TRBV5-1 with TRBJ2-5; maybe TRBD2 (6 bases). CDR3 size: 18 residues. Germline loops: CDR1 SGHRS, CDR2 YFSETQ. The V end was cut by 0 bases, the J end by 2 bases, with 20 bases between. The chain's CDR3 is CASSLGWVVGGGQETQYF. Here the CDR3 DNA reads TGCGCCAGCAGCTTGGGATGGGTTGTGGGCGGAGGGCAAGAGACCCAGTACTTC.